Presented here are 15 T cell receptor beta chains from one specimen sequenced in a study of PD-1 blockade in classical Hodgkin lymphoma. The time point denotes: newly diagnosed, previously untreated cHL patient sample. Here immunoSEQ multiplex PCR was the method, and the copy in TCRdb shows in-frame clones only, minus some. Here the sample spans about 17,000 clones, 80% to 95% being singletons. Sample: peripheral blood mononuclear cells (PBMCs). These receptors all come from a human donor with classical Hodgkin lymphoma.

This clone appeared once. This chain joins TRBV5-5 and TRBJ1-3, with a weak D call TRBD1 (5 bases). Germline CDR1 is SGHKS and CDR2 is YYEKEE (reference sequence). Trimming removed 4 bases at V and 0 bases at J, with 8 bases between. This CDR3 has 14 amino acids. The CDR3 loop is CASSGGGSGNTIYF. CDR3 in DNA: TGTGCCAGCAGCGGCGGGGGCTCTGGAAACACCATATATTTT.

This chain uses TRBV6-5 with TRBJ1-5, with D possibly being TRBD1 (6 bases). Germline loops: CDR1 MNHEY, CDR2 SVGAGI. Trimming stripped 0 bases from V and 1 base from J, with 7 bases between. CDR3 length: 15 amino acids. The CDR3 sequence: CASSYSQGSNQPQHF. The CDR3 nucleotides read TGTGCCAGCAGTTACTCACAGGGAAGCAATCAGCCCCAGCATTTT.

The rearrangement uses TRBV25-1 and TRBJ2-5; 12 bases fit TRBD2. Germline assignment: CDR1 MGHDK and CDR2 SYGVNS. After removal of 10 bases from V and 2 bases from J, the junction contained 5 bases not matched to a gene. This CDR3 has 14 residues. CDR3 protein: CATSGLAGQETQYF. For the CDR3, the DNA is TGTGCCACCTCGGGACTAGCGGGTCAAGAGACCCAGTACTTC.

J is TRBJ2-3 and V is TRBV12-5; D may match TRBD1 or TRBD2 (5 bases each). The CDR3 consists of 15 residues. V gave up 5 bases and J gave up 2 bases, with 14 bases separating them. From germline, CDR1 is LGHNT and CDR2 FRNRAP. CDR3 in amino acids: CASGHGDGHTDTQYF. CDR3 bases: TGTGCTAGTGGTCACGGGGACGGTCACACAGATACGCAGTATTTT.

In DNA, the CDR3 is TGTGCCAGCAGCTCGAACCGGGACACCCCCTACGAGCAGTACTTC. Protein sequence: CASSSNRDTPYEQYF. The V and J genes are TRBV5-4 and TRBJ2-7; D is perhaps TRBD1 (6 bases). The CDR3 spans 15 residues. CDR1 and CDR2 (germline): SGHNT, YYREEE (reference sequence). The germline V and J ends were trimmed by 3 bases and 2 bases, with 15 bases remaining between them.

This clone was seen a handful of times. This chain links TRBV6-1 with TRBJ1-5; 8 nucleotides match TRBD1. V shed 4 bases and J 5 bases; nucleotides not matched to a gene: 1. Looked up from germline, CDR1 is MNHNS and CDR2 is SASEGT. The CDR3 length is 13 residues. In DNA form, the CDR3 reads TGTGCCAGCAGTGTGGACAGGGATCAGCCCCAGCATTTT. Its translation is CASSVDRDQPQHF.

A single count supports this clone. The chain combines TRBV20-1 with TRBJ1-3; the D is unclear. Trimming cost V 2 bases and J 1 base, with 0 bases left between them. This CDR3 region has 11 residues. CDR1 is DFQATT and CDR2 is SNEGSKA in the germline V gene (reference sequence). CDR3 protein: CSARSGNTIYF. CDR3 DNA: TGCAGTGCTAGATCTGGAAACACCATATATTTT.

In this sample, this clone turned up a few times. This chain links TRBV7-9 with TRBJ1-1; tentatively, D is TRBD1 (5 bases). The germline V gene has CDR1 SEHNR and CDR2 FQNEAQ (reference sequence). V was pared by 3 bases and J by 1 base, with 9 bases between. This CDR3 spans 14 amino acids. As DNA, the CDR3 is TGTGCCAGCAGCTTTGTGACAGCGAACACTGAAGCTTTCTTT. Protein: CASSFVTANTEAFF.

The rearrangement uses TRBV5-1 and TRBJ2-2; D unclear. The CDR3 sequence is 15 residues long. Deletions cut 3 bases from V and 3 bases from J, with 12 bases between. CDR1 is SGHRS, CDR2 YFSETQ, per germline. The DNA of the CDR3 is TGCGCCAGCAGCTCCCGTAAGTCACACACCGGGGAGCTGTTTTTT. Its translation: CASSSRKSHTGELFF. The entire variable domain, with the rest obtained from reference TRBV5-1 and TRBJ2-2, is as follows: KAGVTQTPRYLIKTRGQQVTLSCSPISGHRSVSWYQQTPGQGLQFLFEYFSETQRNKGNFPGRFSGRQFSNSRSEMNVSTLELGDSALYLCASSSRKSHTGELFFGEGSRLTVL.

The rearrangement links TRBV7-2 to TRBJ2-3, with 9 bases lining up with TRBD1. Germline CDR1 is SGHTA and CDR2 is FQGNSA. This CDR3 comprises 17 residues. J was trimmed by 6 bases and V by 2 bases; bases with no gene match: 12. The CDR3 sequence is CASSLFSGTGNSDTQYF. Written as DNA, the CDR3 is TGTGCCAGCAGCTTATTCTCGGGGACAGGGAATTCGGATACGCAGTATTTT. The full variable domain, its missing parts supplied by reference TRBV7-2 and TRBJ2-3, is GAGVSQSPSNKVTEKGKDVELRCDPISGHTALYWYRQSLGQGLEFLIYFQGNSAPDKSGLPSDRFSAERTGGSVSTLTIQRTQQEDSAVYLCASSLFSGTGNSDTQYFGPGTRLTVL.

A few counts support this clone. The chain recombines TRBV25-1 with TRBJ2-2; D is perhaps TRBD1 (6 bases). Germline loops: CDR1 MGHDK, CDR2 SYGVNS. CDR3 length: 16 residues. The V end was cut by 3 bases, the J end by 0 bases, with 11 bases between. The CDR3 loop is CASSDPRGTNTGELFF. For the CDR3, the DNA is TGTGCCAGCAGTGACCCCAGGGGCACGAACACCGGGGAGCTGTTTTTT.

This chain links TRBV5-4 with TRBJ2-5; 12 bases fit TRBD2. Germline assignment: CDR1 SGHNT and CDR2 YYREEE (reference sequence). Unmatched junction bases numbered 3, after V lost 1 base and J lost 5 bases. The CDR3 sequence is 15 residues long. The CDR3 DNA reads TGTGCCAGCAGCTTGAGGACTAGCGGGACGGAGACCCAGTACTTC. Translating gives CASSLRTSGTETQYF.

This sequence joins TRBV5-6 and TRBJ2-5; perhaps TRBD2 as D (5 bases). V gave up 5 bases and J gave up 4 bases, with 15 bases separating them. The CDR3 is 14 residues long. Germline assignment: CDR1 SGHDT and CDR2 YYEEEE. CDR3 sequence: CASSFRGPGETQYF. The CDR3 DNA is TGTGCCAGCAGTTTTAGAGGGCCGGGAGAGACCCAGTACTTC.

The CDR3 reads CASSLDRPGNTIYF. CDR3 nucleotides: TGTGCCAGCAGCTTGGACCGACCTGGAAACACCATATATTTT. The rearrangement links TRBV5-5 to TRBJ1-3; the D is unclear. Trimming pared 0 bases from V and 2 bases from J, leaving 6 bases between. There are 14 residues in the CDR3. Germline CDR1 SGHKS, CDR2 YYEKEE (reference sequence).

The rearrangement uses TRBV5-1 and TRBJ2-1, with 15 bases matching TRBD2. After removal of 3 bases from V and 4 bases from J, the junction contained 5 bases not matched to a gene. The CDR3 consists of 17 residues. Germline V gene data show CDR1 as SGHRS and CDR2 as YFSETQ. As DNA, the CDR3 is TGCGCCAGCAGCTCTGGACTAGCGGGAGGGAATTACAATGAGCAGTTCTTC. It yields the protein CASSSGLAGGNYNEQFF.